This TCR beta chain was documented in a study of CD8 T cells in ankylosing spondylitis. V was pared by 5 bases and J by 7 bases, with 14 bases between. The CDR3 extends over 12 amino acids. The V gene's germline CDR1 is DFQATT and CDR2 SNEGSKA (reference sequence). TCRdb reanalysed the 5' RACE reads using MiXCR and keeps one entry per CDR3 protein. The profile shows about 110,000 distinct CDR3 sequences, about 25% of them singletons. Sequenced input: synovial fluid, either unsorted or a sorted T cell fraction (not recorded which). The V gene is TRBV20-1, the J gene TRBJ1-1; tentatively, D is TRBD1 (5 bases). The receptor was isolated from a male donor with ankylosing spondylitis. The CDR3 here is CSAARGVDEAFF. The CDR3 DNA follows: TGCAGTGCTGCCCGGGGGGTTGATGAAGCTTTCTTT.